One and the same sample provided the 23 T cell receptor beta chains below, sequenced in a study of T-cell reconstitution after alpha-beta-depleted transplantation in children. The authors prepared the TCRbeta library with unique molecular identifiers. TCRdb itself ran the PCR reads through MiXCR, one entry per CDR3 protein. Counted here are 450,000 to 600,000 distinct CDR3 sequences, 10% to 15% occurring once; the ten biggest clones make up 2.2%. The sample consisted of PBMCs, mostly from graft donor cells, taken 360 days after TCRalphabeta/CD19-depleted stem cell transplant. The receptors stem from a male patient between 10 and 17 years old who had a stem cell transplant for acute myeloid leukemia, so the T cells may come from the graft donor.

This clonotype has a handful of counts. The chain uses TRBV28 and TRBJ2-2; 10 bases align to TRBD1. This CDR3 contains 18 residues. V was clipped by 7 bases and J by 4 bases; unmatched bases: 15. CDR1 and CDR2 from the germline V gene are MDHEN and SYDVKM. The CDR3 loop reads CASTVSPPGQGFTGELFF. The CDR3 bases are TGTGCCAGCACAGTTTCCCCTCCGGGACAGGGGTTCACCGGGGAGCTGTTTTTT.

The chain links TRBV20-1 to TRBJ2-5; D assignment may be TRBD1 or TRBD2 (5 bases each). Germline CDR1 is DFQATT and CDR2 is SNEGSKA (reference sequence). The V and J ends lost 5 bases and 4 bases respectively, with 20 bases between them. The CDR3 spans 15 residues. This CDR3 reads CSAAYRGGQGETQYF. CDR3 coding DNA: TGCAGTGCTGCGTATCGGGGTGGGCAGGGAGAGACCCAGTACTTC.

Ten or more counts support this clonotype. The V gene is TRBV12-3 or TRBV12-4, the J gene TRBJ2-1; D gene ambiguous. The CDR3 covers 15 residues. Between the trimmed V and J ends, which lost 3 bases and 7 bases, there was a span of 16 bases. The CDR3 protein is CASSLGLSVGNEQFF. The CDR3 DNA reads TGTGCCAGCAGTTTGGGCCTTTCAGTAGGGAATGAGCAGTTCTTC.

This clonotype has just a few counts. The chain is built from TRBV25-1 and TRBJ1-1; 11 nucleotides match TRBD1. The V gene's germline CDR1 is MGHDK and CDR2 SYGVNS. V gave up 6 bases and J gave up 1 base; unmatched junction bases: 4. This CDR3 is 15 amino acids long. CDR3 nucleotide sequence: TGTGCCAGCAGGTATGGGACAGGGGGGAACACTGAAGCTTTCTTT. Amino acids: CASRYGTGGNTEAFF.

This clonotype was observed many times. This CDR3 is CASSLVGLAGYDTQYF. The CDR3 region has the DNA TGTGCCAGCAGCTTAGTGGGGCTAGCGGGATACGATACGCAGTATTTT. The V and J genes are TRBV7-8 and TRBJ2-3; 9 nucleotides align to TRBD2. Germline CDR1 is SGHVS and CDR2 is FQNEAQ. CDR3 size: 16 residues. V dropped 1 base and J dropped 6; count of bases not matched to a gene: 8. Complete variable domain (other parts from reference TRBV7-8 and TRBJ2-3): GAGVSQSPRYKVAKRGQDVALRCDPISGHVSLFWYQQALGQGPEFLTYFQNEAQLDKSGLPSDRFFAERPEGSVSTLKIQRTQQEDSAVYLCASSLVGLAGYDTQYFGPGTRLTVL.

A few counts support this clonotype. The chain carries TRBV20-1 and TRBJ1-2; no definite D call. The CDR3 contains 13 residues. The ends were cut back, 1 base at V and 5 bases at J, with 11 bases in the middle. Germline V gene data show CDR1 as DFQATT and CDR2 as SNEGSKA (reference sequence). The CDR3 DNA follows: TGCAGTGCTAGAGTTGGGGAGAATTATGGCTACACCTTC. Translated: CSARVGENYGYTF.

The chain employs TRBV7-2 and TRBJ2-5, with unresolved D. The CDR3 extends over 12 amino acids. V lost 4 bases, J lost 4 bases, and 7 bases lay in between. In germline, CDR1 is SGHTA, CDR2 FQGNSA. CDR3 coding DNA: TGTGCCAGCAGCTACTATCGAGAGACCCAGTACTTC. This codes for CASSYYRETQYF.

The table lists this clonotype with a few counts. The rearrangement joins TRBV7-6 to TRBJ2-6; 11 bases are shared with TRBD1. Germline CDR1 reads SGHVS; CDR2 reads FNYEAQ. V lost 5 bases to trimming and J lost 0 bases; unmatched junction nucleotides: 9. This CDR3 has 19 residues. This CDR3 is CASSLKTGTGGSGANVLTF. CDR3 DNA: TGTGCCAGCAGCCTGAAGACCGGGACAGGGGGCTCTGGGGCCAACGTCCTGACTTTC.

This clonotype was detected many times. The chain links TRBV28 to TRBJ1-2; no firm D call. Trimming took off 4 bases at V and 2 bases at J, with 11 bases between the two ends. CDR1 is MDHEN and CDR2 is SYDVKM in the germline V gene. The CDR3 is made up of 14 amino acids. For the CDR3, the DNA is TGTGCCAGCAGTTCCCCGGACGGAAACTATGGCTACACCTTC. It yields the protein CASSSPDGNYGYTF.

This clonotype was picked up a small number of times. This chain uses TRBV20-1 with TRBJ2-2; D is unresolved. V was trimmed by 7 bases and J by 0 bases, leaving 9 bases between them. Germline assignment: CDR1 DFQATT and CDR2 SNEGSKA (reference sequence). The CDR3 sequence is 13 residues long. The CDR3 DNA reads TGCAGTGGACTCGCCGCGAACACCGGGGAGCTGTTTTTT. Encoded protein: CSGLAANTGELFF.

The CDR3 here is CASRAFPTSGGGYEQYF. The DNA of the CDR3 is TGTGCCAGCAGAGCTTTCCCGACTAGCGGAGGAGGATACGAGCAGTACTTC. The chain recombines TRBV6-1 with TRBJ2-7; 9 positions agree with TRBD2. Germline V CDR1 and CDR2: MNHNS, SASEGT. J gave up 4 bases and V 6 bases, and 16 bases lay outside the gene matches. This CDR3 spans 17 amino acids.

This clonotype has a handful of counts. The genes are TRBV6-5 and TRBJ2-7; D gene unclear. The CDR3 has 14 residues. V gave up 2 bases and J gave up 2 bases, with 10 bases separating them. Germline CDR1 is MNHEY and CDR2 is SVGAGI. CDR3 sequence (DNA): TGTGCCAGCAGTTACGGGCAACAGACCTACGAGCAGTACTTC. The encoded protein is CASSYGQQTYEQYF.

This clonotype has only a few counts. The chain recombines TRBV4-3 with TRBJ2-7; D could derive from TRBD1 or TRBD2 (5 bases each). Per germline, CDR1 LGHNA and CDR2 YSLEER. V was cut by 0 bases and J by 0 bases, with 18 bases left in between. The CDR3 totals 18 residues. The DNA for the CDR3 is TGCGCCAGCAGCCAAGATTTGCCCCAGAGGGGCTACTCCTACGAGCAGTACTTC. Translating it yields CASSQDLPQRGYSYEQYF.

In DNA form, the CDR3 reads TGTGCCAGCAGTACCCTAACAGGGATACAGACCCAGTACTTC. Translating it yields CASSTLTGIQTQYF. V and J are TRBV27 and TRBJ2-5; TRBD1 might be the D (6 bases). The germline CDR1 and CDR2 sequences are MNHEY and SMNVEV (reference sequence). V lost 5 bases, J lost 6 bases, and 16 bases lay in between. The CDR3 sequence is 14 residues long.

The chain couples TRBV15 to TRBJ2-7; D not resolved. The CDR3 has 17 residues. Germline CDR1 is LNHNV and CDR2 is YYDKDF (reference sequence). Between the trimmed V and J ends, which lost 0 bases and 0 bases, there was a span of 15 bases. CDR3 DNA sequence: TGTGCCACCAGCAGAGAATATTGGTCTGAAAGCTCCTACGAGCAGTACTTC. Translation: CATSREYWSESSYEQYF.

This clonotype was counted only a few times. One junction end disagrees with the germline gene, perhaps due to a read error. The chain carries TRBV7-3 and TRBJ2-2; 9 bases are a match to TRBD2. The CDR3 extends over 16 amino acids. In germline, CDR1 is SGHTA, CDR2 FQGTGA. The CDR3 here is CASSITGTSRGGELFF. CDR3 DNA sequence: TGTGCCAGCAGCATAACCGGGACTAGCCGGGGCGGGGAGCTGTTTTTT.

The chain uses TRBV10-3 and TRBJ2-3, with D perhaps given as TRBD1 or TRBD2 (6 bases each). V dropped 1 base and J dropped 3 bases, with 11 bases sitting between them. The CDR3 totals 15 residues. Germline assignment: CDR1 ENHRY and CDR2 SYGVKD. CDR3 in DNA: TGTGCCATCAGTGAGTTGGGGGGCTCGACAGATACGCAGTATTTT. As protein: CAISELGGSTDTQYF.

The rearrangement uses TRBV28 and TRBJ2-3; 8 bases are shared with TRBD2. The CDR3 covers 16 residues. Germline CDR1 reads MDHEN; CDR2 reads SYDVKM. The ends lost 3 bases at V and 2 bases at J; junction bases unmatched: 7. The CDR3: CASSLGREAYTDTQYF. The CDR3 DNA reads TGTGCCAGCAGTTTGGGGCGGGAGGCCTACACAGATACGCAGTATTTT. The full variable domain, with the rest looked up from reference TRBV28 and TRBJ2-3, is DVKVTQSSRYLVKRTGEKVFLECVQDMDHENMFWYRQDPGLGLRLIYFSYDVKMKEKGDIPEGYSVSREKKERFSLILESASTNQTSMYLCASSLGREAYTDTQYFGPGTRLTVL.

This clonotype has ten or more counts. CDR3 protein: CASNPTTGTYEQYF. CDR3 nucleotide sequence: TGTGCCAGCAACCCGACGACAGGAACCTACGAGCAGTACTTC. The chain joins TRBV6-1 to TRBJ2-7; perhaps TRBD1 as D (6 bases). V dropped 7 bases and J dropped 2 bases, with 15 bases sitting between them. This CDR3 comprises 14 residues. Germline V gene data show CDR1 as MNHNS and CDR2 as SASEGT.

The chain carries TRBV12-3 or TRBV12-4 and TRBJ2-7; 8 nucleotides line up with TRBD2. The length of the CDR3 is 15 residues. Trimming removed 4 bases from V and 5 bases from J; junction bases left unmatched: 10. The CDR3 protein is CASSSVSGGPNEQYF. In nucleotides, the CDR3 is TGTGCCAGCAGTTCGGTTTCGGGAGGGCCCAACGAGCAGTACTTC.

This clonotype showed up just a few times. The chain couples TRBV20-1 to TRBJ2-2; 10 bases fit TRBD2. V shed 2 bases and J 6 bases; nucleotides not matched to a gene: 3. There are 14 residues in the CDR3. The germline V gene has CDR1 DFQATT and CDR2 SNEGSKA (reference sequence). This CDR3 is CSARSGTSAGELFF. DNA for the CDR3: TGCAGTGCTAGATCCGGGACTAGCGCCGGGGAGCTGTTTTTT.

This clonotype showed up just once. This rearrangement joins TRBV7-8 to TRBJ2-7; no firm D call. Looked up from germline, CDR1 is SGHVS and CDR2 is FQNEAQ. Between the trimmed V and J ends, which lost 5 bases and 3 bases, there was a span of 17 bases. The CDR3 runs 15 residues. CDR3 nucleotide sequence: TGTGCCAGCAGCCCTAGGAACACCGGCTTCTACGAGCAGTACTTC. It translates to CASSPRNTGFYEQYF.

The sample holds many counts of this clonotype. V gene TRBV20-1 combines with J gene TRBJ2-7, with a weak D call TRBD1 (6 bases). There are 13 residues in the CDR3. Germline CDR1 DFQATT, CDR2 SNEGSKA (reference sequence). V was shortened by 4 bases and J by 2 bases, with 12 bases between the two germline ends. CDR3 in amino acids: CSATGQGPYEQYF. CDR3 coding DNA: TGCAGTGCTACTGGTCAGGGGCCCTACGAGCAGTACTTC.